This entry lists 17 T cell receptor beta chains sequenced from one sample in a study of tumor-infiltrating lymphocytes in primary liver carcinoma. The researchers produced TCR beta cDNA from around 500 ng total RNA with a constant-region primer. TCR beta libraries came from three nested multiplex PCR rounds using slightly modified ARM-PCR. Amplification in the first two PCR rounds was performed using TRBV1-TRBV30 forward primers and a C-beta reverse primer for about 10 cycles each. MiXCR, applied by TCRdb to the multiplex PCR reads, yields one record per CDR3 protein. The repertoire holds roughly 91,000 distinct CDR3 sequences, with over 55% as singletons. Scientists recovered RNA and DNA together from roughly 20-30 mg of unsorted bulk tissue. The sample consisted of liver tumor tissue from sampling region 5. Sample subset: tumor region T5, tumor centre. The origin of the receptors is an older woman with primary liver carcinoma and hepatitis B virus infection.

The chain joins TRBV20-1 to TRBJ1-5; 10 bases map to TRBD1. The CDR3 loop spans 17 amino acids. Germline V CDR1 and CDR2: DFQATT, SNEGSKA (reference sequence). CDR3 DNA: TGCAATGCCAAACCCGGGACCGGGACAGGGGTAAATCAGCCCCAGCATTTT. Protein sequence: CNAKPGTGTGVNQPQHF.

With regard to this clonotype: A junction end diverges from the germline sequence, so it may reflect a read error. The CDR3 protein is CANSYGAASYSNQPQHF. In DNA form, the CDR3 reads TGTGCCAACAGTTACGGGGCAGCCAGTTATAGCAATCAACCCCAGCATTTT. The chain is built from TRBV6-6 and TRBJ1-5; tentatively, D is TRBD1 (5 bases). The CDR3 runs to 17 residues. Germline V gives CDR1 MNHNY, CDR2 SVGAGI (reference sequence).

This clonotype occurred once. Lacking the conserved final phenylalanine or tryptophan, this CDR3 likely reflects a read error. The limits of the CDR3 on the DNA are not certain, so only TCRdb's listed CDR3 is given. The rearrangement joins TRBV6-1 to TRBJ2-5. Germline CDR1 MNHNS, CDR2 SASEGT. The length of the CDR3 is 13 amino acids, counting both ends. CDR3 residues: CASSEQIQETRYY.

This clonotype was observed a few times. Its ends do not fully match the called genes, so a read error is possible. The V call is TRBV6-5, the J call TRBJ1-5; D is uncertain. The germline gives CDR1 MNHEY, CDR2 SVGAGI. The CDR3 runs to 14 residues. The DNA for the CDR3 is TGTGCCGGCAGTTCCCGGGGAGGCAATCTGCCCCAGCATTTT. Translation: CAGSSRGGNLPQHF.

Note on this clonotype: The conserved phenylalanine or tryptophan is not found at the CDR3 terminus, so this likely reflects a read error. V and J are TRBV11-2 and TRBJ2-1; D gene uncertain. CDR3 length equals 15 residues. CDR1 is SGHAT and CDR2 is FQNNGV in the germline V gene. CDR3 residues: CASSFDGSSYSEQFL. The CDR3 bases are TGTGCCAGCAGCTTTGATGGTAGCTCCTACAGTGAGCAGTTCCTC.

As for this clonotype: This may be a read error, as it is one base from a much larger clone. The J gene is TRBJ1-1, the V gene TRBV6-6; D call uncertain. The V end was cut by 5 bases, the J end by 0 bases, with 16 bases between. The CDR3 contains 16 residues. The germline V gene encodes CDR1 MNHNY and CDR2 SVGAGI (reference sequence). CDR3 residues: CASSHVRIGLNTEAFF. The CDR3 region has the DNA TGTGCCAGCAGTCACGTCCGGATAGGGTTGAACACTGAAGCTTTCTTT.

This rearrangement joins TRBV30 to TRBJ1-1; D is uncertain. This CDR3 spans 12 amino acids. The V gene's germline CDR1 is GTSNPN and CDR2 SVGIG (reference sequence). V gave up 0 bases and J gave up 5 bases, with 7 bases separating them. For the CDR3, the DNA is TGTGCCTGGAGTGTGGGGAGAACTGAAGCTTTCTTT. This gives the protein CAWSVGRTEAFF.

About this clonotype itself: Possible read error: a much larger clone is one base away. This chain's CDR3 is CASSISSRAGEYEQYF. The DNA for the CDR3 is TGTGCCAGCAGTATCTCCTCTCGGGCAGGGGAATACGAGCAGTACTTC. V and J are TRBV28 and TRBJ2-7; D is perhaps TRBD1 (6 bases). The CDR3 consists of 16 residues. V dropped 5 bases and J dropped 4 bases, with 21 bases sitting between them. Germline values: CDR1 MDHEN, CDR2 SYDVKM.

As to this clonotype: An end of the junction does not agree with germline; a read error may underlie this. The chain uses TRBV4-1 and TRBJ1-2; D unclear. Germline assignment: CDR1 MGHRA and CDR2 YSYEKL. CDR3 length equals 17 residues. CDR3 loop: CANSQLRLVLVVGNYTF. CDR3 DNA sequence: TGCGCCAACAGCCAGTTGCGGTTGGTCCTAGTCGTGGGGAACTACACCTTC.

Only one count was recorded for this clonotype. An end of the junction differs from the germline gene, which may be a read error. The rearrangement joins TRBV7-8 to TRBJ1-3; weak D call: TRBD1 (6 bases). Germline values: CDR1 SGHVS, CDR2 FQNEAQ. CDR3 length: 17 amino acids. In nucleotides, the CDR3 is TGTGCCAGCAGCTTAGCGTTTCGGGGGGCCTGTGGAGACACCATATATTTT. It translates to CASSLAFRGACGDTIYF.

This clonotype was counted many times. V gene TRBV4-2 combines with J gene TRBJ2-7; TRBD2 matches at 10 bases. The germline CDR1 and CDR2 sequences are LGHNA and YNFKEQ. This CDR3 contains 16 residues. The V gene end was trimmed by 1 base and the J gene end by 6 bases; junction bases not matched to a gene: 9. In DNA form, the CDR3 reads TGTGCCAGCAGCCAAGGCTCGGGAAGCGGGAGGGCCGAGCAGTACTTC. Protein: CASSQGSGSGRAEQYF.

Comment on this clonotype: This may come from a read error, since a much larger clone is one base off. The chain couples TRBV28 to TRBJ2-6; D gene unclear. The V gene's germline CDR1 is MDHEN and CDR2 SYDVKM. V lost 7 bases and J lost 0, with 7 bases in between. This CDR3 contains 14 residues. The CDR3, as DNA: TGTGCCAGCATCCCATTCTCTGGGGCCAACGTCCTGACTTTC. Translation: CASIPFSGANVLTF.

A remark on this clonotype: At one boundary the junction diverges from the germline segment, which might be a read error. V usage is TRBV28 and J usage is TRBJ1-5; tentative D call: TRBD1 (6 bases). This CDR3 has 15 residues. CDR1 and CDR2 from the germline V gene are MDHEN and SYDVKM. The CDR3 sequence is CASRFSGDSNQSQHF. The CDR3 DNA reads as TGTGCCAGCAGGTTCTCAGGGGATAGCAATCAGTCCCAGCATTTT. Combining the CDR3 with reference TRBV28 and TRBJ1-5 gives the whole variable domain DVKVTQSSRYLVKRTGEKVFLECVQDMDHENMFWYRQDPGLGLRLIYFSYDVKMKEKGDIPEGYSVSREKKERFSLILESASTNQTSMYLCASRFSGDSNQSQHFGDGTRLSIL.

The CDR3 loop is CASSRLTRGGVYEQYF. CDR3 nucleotides: TGTGCCAGCAGCCGACTAACACGGGGTGGGGTCTATGAGCAGTACTTC. This rearrangement joins TRBV11-2 to TRBJ2-7; weak D call: TRBD2 (5 bases). Germline V gene lookup returns CDR1 SGHAT and CDR2 FQNNGV. V dropped 5 bases and J dropped 7 bases, with 24 bases sitting between them. This CDR3 has 16 amino acids.

This clonotype came up many times. The chain is built from TRBV20-1 and TRBJ2-1; 9 bases line up with TRBD2. The CDR3 has 17 residues. V lost 5 bases and J lost 6; bases outside the gene matches: 17. CDR1 and CDR2 (germline): DFQATT, SNEGSKA (reference sequence). Written as DNA, the CDR3 is TGCAGTGCTGTGGTAGCGGGAGACAGATCCCCCCCCAATGAGCAGTTCTTC. Translating it yields CSAVVAGDRSPPNEQFF.

Concerning this clonotype itself: Germline is not matched at one junction end, which may reflect a read error. The chain is built from TRBV5-1 and TRBJ1-5; no firm D call. This CDR3 spans 14 amino acids. CDR1 and CDR2 (germline): SGHRS, YFSETQ. In DNA form, the CDR3 reads TGCGCCAGCAGCGAAGGAGATGGCAATCAGCTCCAGCATTTT. It is translated as CASSEGDGNQLQHF.

With respect to this clonotype: The CDR3 carries no conserved terminal phenylalanine or tryptophan, so it likely arises from a read error. This sequence joins TRBV6-1 and TRBJ2-1; 15 nucleotides line up with TRBD2. This CDR3 spans 17 amino acids. The trim removed 3 bases at V and 9 bases at J, leaving 9 bases unmatched. Germline V gives CDR1 MNHNS, CDR2 SASEGT. The CDR3 DNA follows: TGTGCCAGCAGTGAGGCTCGGGGACTAGCGGGAGGAGCTGAGCAGTTCTCC. Its protein is CASSEARGLAGGAEQFS.